The rows below give T cell receptor beta chains drawn from one sample of a study of neurological immune-mediated disorders. TCRdb ran MiXCR on the 5' RACE reads and lists one entry per CDR3 protein. The data contain tens of thousands of distinct CDR3 sequences, over 2% of them singletons. Material for sequencing was PBMCs. The receptors shown here come from a man aged 50-60 years with multiple sclerosis. The CDR3 runs from the conserved cysteine through the conserved F or W. Each record gives: V gene, D gene, clone size, J gene, CDR3 DNA, CDR3 protein. D genes are given only for firm matches. Not all rows give a size; the values are once, few, many and, for expanded clones, a class.

TRBV3-1	.	many	TRBJ1-1	TGTGCCAGCAGCCAAGGGGCCATGAACACTGAAGCTTTCTTT	CASSQGAMNTEAFF
TRBV6-6	TRBD1	many	TRBJ2-7	TGTGCCAGCAGTCGCCCCTCGACAGGGGACGAGCAGTACTTC	CASSRPSTGDEQYF
TRBV7-6	.	many	TRBJ1-1	TGTGCCAGCAGCTTAGAAGAGAACACTGAAGCTTTCTTT	CASSLEENTEAFF
TRBV6-6	.	many	TRBJ1-2	TGTGCCAGCAGGATAACAAACAGGGAAGGGGACGGCTACACCTTC	CASRITNREGDGYTF
TRBV28	.	many	TRBJ2-3	TGTGCCAGCAGCCTGGACAGACCGCAGCCGTATTTT	CASSLDRPQPYF
TRBV7-2	.	many	TRBJ1-4	TGTGCCAGCAGCTTAGGGACCTACAATGAAAAACTGTTTTTT	CASSLGTYNEKLFF
TRBV20-1	.	many	TRBJ1-5	TGCAGTGCACCCCCACCGAGCAGGGGCTTCAATCAGCCCCAGCATTTT	CSAPPPSRGFNQPQHF
TRBV4-2	.	many	TRBJ2-5	TGTGCCAGCAGCCAAGAGGGGCAGGGGAAGACCCAGTACTTC	CASSQEGQGKTQYF
TRBV7-2	TRBD1	many	TRBJ1-2	TGTGCCAGCAGCCGGGACAGGTCTTCTGGCTACACCTTC	CASSRDRSSGYTF
TRBV29-1	TRBD1	many	TRBJ1-1	TGCAGCGTGGTGACAGGGATGAACACTGAAGCTTTCTTT	CSVVTGMNTEAFF
TRBV7-8	TRBD2	many	TRBJ2-7	TGTGCCAGCAGCTATCCCGGGACTAGGGGCTACGAGCAGTACTTC	CASSYPGTRGYEQYF
TRBV20-1	.	.	TRBJ2-3	TGCAGTGCTAGTAGGTCCAGCACAGATACGCAGTATTTT	CSASRSSTDTQYF
TRBV7-2	.	few	TRBJ1-5	TGTGCCAGCAGCTTGGGACGGCTCAATCAGCCCCAGCATTTT	CASSLGRLNQPQHF
TRBV4-3	.	many	TRBJ2-7	TGCGCCAGCAGCCAAGATTTCGTGGGGTACGAGCAGTACTTC	CASSQDFVGYEQYF
TRBV20-1	TRBD1	many	TRBJ1-1	TGCAGTGCACCCGGACAGGGTATGAACACTGAAGCTTTCTTT	CSAPGQGMNTEAFF
TRBV20-1	.	many	TRBJ1-1	TGCAGTGCTAGATTCGCAGGGACGAACACTGAAGCTTTCTTT	CSARFAGTNTEAFF